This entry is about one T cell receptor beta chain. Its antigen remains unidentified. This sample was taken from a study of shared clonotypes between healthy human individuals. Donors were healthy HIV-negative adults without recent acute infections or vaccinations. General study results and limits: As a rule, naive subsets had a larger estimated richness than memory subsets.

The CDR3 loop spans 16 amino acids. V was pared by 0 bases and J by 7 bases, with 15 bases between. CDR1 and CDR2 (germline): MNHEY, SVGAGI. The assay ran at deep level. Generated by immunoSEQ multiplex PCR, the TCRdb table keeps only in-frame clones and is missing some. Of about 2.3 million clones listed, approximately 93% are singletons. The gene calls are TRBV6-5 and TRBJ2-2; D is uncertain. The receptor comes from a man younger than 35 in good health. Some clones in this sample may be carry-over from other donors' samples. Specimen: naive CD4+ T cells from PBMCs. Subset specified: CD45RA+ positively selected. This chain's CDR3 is CASSYSFGPDGGELFF. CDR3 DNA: TGTGCCAGCAGTTACTCGTTTGGCCCGGATGGCGGGGAGCTGTTTTTT.